This T cell receptor (beta chain) was retrieved from a study of cytomegalovirus exposure and HLA in healthy donors. Study-wide points: Immune exposure information comprised only CMV serostatus. Previously analyzed data showed that most TCR beta V segments were productive at a frequency of about 87% or about 30%. For TCR beta chains, V- and J-gene trimming was later linked to a missense DCLRE1C variant. It was reported that TCR beta sequences correctly inferred the HLA-A and HLA-B alleles for most subjects.

The germline V gene has CDR1 SGHRS and CDR2 YFSETQ. The CDR3 is 14 residues long. V was clipped by 7 bases and J by 5 bases; unmatched bases: 6. Primers: 60 Vbeta forward and 13 Jbeta reverse. Using immunoSEQ multiplex PCR, the repertoire was profiled, and TCRdb retains in-frame clones only, with some absent. Its clone listing holds over 100,000 clones. In regard to this clone: Its antigen is unidentified.

The chain is built from TRBV5-1 and TRBJ2-5, with TRBD2 identical over 12 bases. The specimen was PBMCs. The receptor comes from a man in his forties or fifties in good health and CMV-seropositive. The CDR3 region is CASGGLAGWETQYF. Here the CDR3 DNA reads TGCGCCAGCGGGGGACTAGCGGGTTGGGAGACCCAGTACTTC.